This TCR beta chain stems from a study of read filtering for tumor transcriptome and immune sequencing. Regarding the study as a whole: The CD138-negative fraction was mixed bone marrow immune cells, not pure T cells. IR-seq captured clonotypes deeper and more reliably than RNA-seq.

This clonotype showed up many times. Antigen specificity is unknown. This library used approximately 390 ng RNA and molecular barcoded adaptors spanning alpha/delta and beta/gamma chains. TCRdb re-analysed the reads in MiXCR, keeping a single row per CDR3 protein. The data show about 130,000 distinct CDR3 sequences, less than 15% seen once. Every patient had bone marrow sampled while the disease was active. Germline loops: CDR1 MNHEY, CDR2 SVGEGT. The CDR3 loop spans 13 amino acids. The V end was cut by 6 bases, the J end by 0 bases, with 6 bases between. The receptor comes from a donor at least 40 years old with multiple myeloma. J is TRBJ2-4 and V is TRBV6-2 or TRBV6-3; D is uncertain. Sequencing was done on a sample of a population of CD138-negative cells sorted from bone marrow. Here the CDR3 reads CASRRVAKNIQYF. CDR3 DNA: TGTGCCAGCAGAAGGGTAGCCAAAAACATTCAGTACTTC.